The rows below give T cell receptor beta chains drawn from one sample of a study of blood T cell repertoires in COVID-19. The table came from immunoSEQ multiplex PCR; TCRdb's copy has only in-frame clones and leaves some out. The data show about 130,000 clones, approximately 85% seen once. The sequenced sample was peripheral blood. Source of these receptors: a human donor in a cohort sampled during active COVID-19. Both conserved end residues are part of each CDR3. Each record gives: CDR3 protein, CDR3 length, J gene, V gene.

CDR3 protein: CASSVDQGANTEAFF; CDR3 length: 15; J gene: TRBJ1-1; V gene: TRBV9
CDR3 protein: CASSFQGGRASYNEQFF; CDR3 length: 17; J gene: TRBJ2-1; V gene: TRBV11-3
CDR3 protein: CASSLGSNTEAFF; CDR3 length: 13; J gene: TRBJ1-1; V gene: TRBV5-1
CDR3 protein: CASSQGSGSNYGYTF; CDR3 length: 15; J gene: TRBJ1-2; V gene: TRBV3-1/TRBV3-2
CDR3 protein: CASSRGGEDTQYF; CDR3 length: 13; J gene: TRBJ2-3; V gene: TRBV2
CDR3 protein: CASTAVRGTGELFF; CDR3 length: 14; J gene: TRBJ2-2; V gene: TRBV2
CDR3 protein: CASSESGGLAGGEQFF; CDR3 length: 16; J gene: TRBJ2-1; V gene: TRBV25-1
CDR3 protein: CASSYLRGEVGAEAFF; CDR3 length: 16; J gene: TRBJ1-1; V gene: TRBV6-2/TRBV6-3
CDR3 protein: CASSAGDLGSPLHF; CDR3 length: 14; J gene: TRBJ1-6; V gene: TRBV2
CDR3 protein: CASSPRSERGGREYF; CDR3 length: 15; J gene: TRBJ2-3; V gene: TRBV9
CDR3 protein: CASSVALQGTTGYTF; CDR3 length: 15; J gene: TRBJ1-2; V gene: TRBV9
CDR3 protein: CASSKGLAGFPSYNEQFF; CDR3 length: 18; J gene: TRBJ2-1; V gene: TRBV5-1
CDR3 protein: CASSTQGKRQFF; CDR3 length: 12; J gene: TRBJ2-1; V gene: TRBV19
CDR3 protein: CASSLQDRGPTEAFF; CDR3 length: 15; J gene: TRBJ1-1; V gene: TRBV11-3
CDR3 protein: CASSLAGEGVYGYTF; CDR3 length: 15; J gene: TRBJ1-2; V gene: TRBV5-1
CDR3 protein: CAGDRQGLNTEAFF; CDR3 length: 14; J gene: TRBJ1-1; V gene: TRBV30
CDR3 protein: CASSVDTGGPRNEQFF; CDR3 length: 16; J gene: TRBJ2-1; V gene: TRBV9
CDR3 protein: CASSLKSGGVVSTDTQYF; CDR3 length: 18; J gene: TRBJ2-3; V gene: TRBV7-3
CDR3 protein: CASSETAEYGYTF; CDR3 length: 13; J gene: TRBJ1-2; V gene: TRBV2
CDR3 protein: CASSKSGTSGASSYNEQFF; CDR3 length: 19; J gene: TRBJ2-1; V gene: TRBV19
CDR3 protein: CASRGTEQETQYF; CDR3 length: 13; J gene: TRBJ2-5; V gene: TRBV5-4
CDR3 protein: CASSQPGTGRNEQFF; CDR3 length: 15; J gene: TRBJ2-1; V gene: TRBV13
CDR3 protein: CASSQGVLGQGSDKQYF; CDR3 length: 17; J gene: TRBJ2-7; V gene: TRBV4-3
CDR3 protein: CASSVGLAGVYNGELFF; CDR3 length: 17; J gene: TRBJ2-2; V gene: TRBV13
CDR3 protein: CASSQEGSTEAFF; CDR3 length: 13; J gene: TRBJ1-1; V gene: TRBV4-3
CDR3 protein: CASSSSGANVLTF; CDR3 length: 13; J gene: TRBJ2-6; V gene: TRBV12-3/TRBV12-4
CDR3 protein: CAWRESGANVLTF; CDR3 length: 13; J gene: TRBJ2-6; V gene: TRBV30
CDR3 protein: CASSARGGGQETQYF; CDR3 length: 15; J gene: TRBJ2-5; V gene: TRBV19
CDR3 protein: CASSYGAGTQYF; CDR3 length: 12; J gene: TRBJ2-5; V gene: TRBV6-2/TRBV6-3
CDR3 protein: CASSLASASGINEQFF; CDR3 length: 16; J gene: TRBJ2-1; V gene: TRBV7-8
CDR3 protein: CASSVVGQGVYEQYF; CDR3 length: 15; J gene: TRBJ2-7; V gene: TRBV5-1
CDR3 protein: CASSQEAANTEAFF; CDR3 length: 14; J gene: TRBJ1-1; V gene: TRBV4-3
CDR3 protein: CASRIYKQGANYGYTF; CDR3 length: 16; J gene: TRBJ1-2; V gene: TRBV23-1
CDR3 protein: CASSAETGNYNEQFF; CDR3 length: 15; J gene: TRBJ2-1; V gene: TRBV9
CDR3 protein: CASSSLGRTLYNEQFF; CDR3 length: 16; J gene: TRBJ2-1; V gene: TRBV11-3
CDR3 protein: CATSGGLVETQYF; CDR3 length: 13; J gene: TRBJ2-5; V gene: TRBV24-1
CDR3 protein: CATIGKGDEQFF; CDR3 length: 12; J gene: TRBJ2-1; V gene: TRBV24-1
CDR3 protein: CASSQSVVPLAPQHF; CDR3 length: 15; J gene: TRBJ1-5; V gene: TRBV4-3